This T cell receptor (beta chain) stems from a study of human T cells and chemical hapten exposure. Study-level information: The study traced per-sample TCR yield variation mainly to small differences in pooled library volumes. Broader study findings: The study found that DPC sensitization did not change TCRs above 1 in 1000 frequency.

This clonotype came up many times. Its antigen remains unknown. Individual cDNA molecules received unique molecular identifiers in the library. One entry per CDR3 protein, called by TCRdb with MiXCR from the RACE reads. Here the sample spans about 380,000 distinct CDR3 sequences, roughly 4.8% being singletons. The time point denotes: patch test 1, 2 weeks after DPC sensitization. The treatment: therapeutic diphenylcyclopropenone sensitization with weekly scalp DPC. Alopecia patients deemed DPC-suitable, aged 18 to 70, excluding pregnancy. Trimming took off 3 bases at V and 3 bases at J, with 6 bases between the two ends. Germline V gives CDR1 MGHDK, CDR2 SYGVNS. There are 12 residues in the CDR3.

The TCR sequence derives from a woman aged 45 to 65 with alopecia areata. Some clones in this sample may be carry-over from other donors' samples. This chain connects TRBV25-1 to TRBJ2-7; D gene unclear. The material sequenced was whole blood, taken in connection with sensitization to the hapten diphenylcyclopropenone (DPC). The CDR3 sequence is CASSDTYYEQYF. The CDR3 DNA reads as TGTGCCAGCAGTGATACTTACTACGAGCAGTACTTC.